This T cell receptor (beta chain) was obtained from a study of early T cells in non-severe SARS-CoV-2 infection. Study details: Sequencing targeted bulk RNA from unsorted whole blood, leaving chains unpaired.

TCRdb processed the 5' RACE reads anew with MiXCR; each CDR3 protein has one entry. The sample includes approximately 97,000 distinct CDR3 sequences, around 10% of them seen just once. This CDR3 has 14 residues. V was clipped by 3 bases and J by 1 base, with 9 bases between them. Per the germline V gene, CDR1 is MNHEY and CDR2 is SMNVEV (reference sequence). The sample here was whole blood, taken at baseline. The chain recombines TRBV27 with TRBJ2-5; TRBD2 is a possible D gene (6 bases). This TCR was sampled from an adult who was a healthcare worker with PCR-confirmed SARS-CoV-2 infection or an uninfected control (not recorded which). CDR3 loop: CASSFSGGQETQYF. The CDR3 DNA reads TGTGCCAGCAGTTTCTCCGGGGGCCAAGAGACCCAGTACTTC.